Below, one TCR beta chain is given with its context. The sample belongs to a study of blood T cell repertoires in COVID-19. Profiled with immunoSEQ multiplex PCR; TCRdb holds only in-frame clones, not every one. This table has over 200,000 clones, about 90% appearing once. This CDR3 is 13 amino acids long. The germline V gene has CDR1 MNHEY and CDR2 SMNVEV (reference sequence). V gave up 4 bases and J gave up 4 bases, with 8 bases separating them. The rearrangement links TRBV27 to TRBJ2-1; D is uncertain. The sequencing sample was made of peripheral blood. The sequence was obtained from a middle-aged man with active or convalescent COVID-19. This CDR3 reads CASSYSPYNEQFF. The CDR3 DNA is TGTGCCAGCAGTTATAGCCCGTACAATGAGCAGTTCTTC.